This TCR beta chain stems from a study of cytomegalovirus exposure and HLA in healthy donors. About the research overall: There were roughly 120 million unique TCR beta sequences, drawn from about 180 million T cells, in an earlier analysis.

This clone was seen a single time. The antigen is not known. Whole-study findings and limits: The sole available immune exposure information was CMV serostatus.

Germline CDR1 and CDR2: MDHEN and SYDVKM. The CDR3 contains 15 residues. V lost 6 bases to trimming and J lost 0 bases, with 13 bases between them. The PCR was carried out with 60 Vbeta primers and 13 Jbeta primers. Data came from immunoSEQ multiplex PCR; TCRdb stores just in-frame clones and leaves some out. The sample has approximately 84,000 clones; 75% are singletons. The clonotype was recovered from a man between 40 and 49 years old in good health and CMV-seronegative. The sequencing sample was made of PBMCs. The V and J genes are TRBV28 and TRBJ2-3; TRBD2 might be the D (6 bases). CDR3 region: CASSTYGGSTDTQYF. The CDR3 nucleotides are TGTGCCAGCAGCACCTACGGGGGAAGCACAGATACGCAGTATTTT.